The present T cell receptor beta chain was sequenced within a study of shared clonotypes between healthy human individuals. Whole-study results and caveats: Generally, naive subsets came out with larger estimated richness than memory subsets.

Germline V gene lookup returns CDR1 MDHEN and CDR2 SYDVKM. V dropped 5 bases and J dropped 6 bases, with 23 bases sitting between them. CDR3 length equals 16 residues. Some clones are missing from TCRdb's copy, which holds only in-frame ones; the method was immunoSEQ multiplex PCR. The sample has more than 2 million clones, around 93% seen once; the top ten hold about 1.7%. Naive CD8 populations comprised CD45RO-negative cells positively selected for CCR7, excluding terminally differentiated effector memory CD45RA+ cells. With regard to this clone: No antigen is known for it.

The sequence came from a man aged 18 to 29 in good health. Some clones in this sample may be carry-over from other donors' samples. The sample consisted of naive CD8+ T cells from PBMCs. This sequence joins TRBV28 and TRBJ2-7; D call uncertain. For the CDR3, the DNA is TGTGCCAGCAGTACAACCTATAGTCCAGGCCCTGTCGAGCAGTACTTC. Translated: CASSTTYSPGPVEQYF.